The sequence of this T cell receptor beta chain was determined in a study of T cells after yellow fever vaccination. Overall study context: Preparation used SMART-Seq v4 Ultra Low Input for the low-cell-number fractions. Study findings and constraints: Researchers report a weaker secondary response that nonetheless peaked faster, day 5 versus 15.

Germline CDR1 ENHRY, CDR2 SYGVKD. Trimming removed 0 bases from V and 5 bases from J, with 13 bases in between. CDR3 length equals 15 residues. The 5'RACE template-switching step produced TCR cDNA and added a universal primer site and UMIs. One entry per CDR3 protein, called by TCRdb with MiXCR from the 5' RACE reads. The table includes under 600,000 distinct CDR3 sequences, approximately 15% detected once. About this clonotype itself: Its antigen remains unknown.

The specimen was PBMCs, collected on the day of the yellow fever booster vaccination. The receptor was derived from a man aged 30 to 45 who received the YFV17D yellow fever vaccine. The V and J genes are TRBV10-3 and TRBJ2-5; the D gene could be TRBD1 or TRBD2 (5 bases each). This CDR3 reads CAISESVTGPETQYF. For the CDR3, the DNA is TGTGCCATCAGTGAGTCCGTTACGGGGCCGGAGACCCAGTACTTC.